These 11 T cell receptor beta chains originate from one sample sequenced in a study of blood T cells in healthy people across ages. A sample-barcoded 5' primer and a J-beta primer mix were used in a second PCR of roughly 7 to 12 cycles. TCRdb ran MiXCR on the 5' RACE reads and lists one entry per CDR3 protein. Of roughly 1.4 million distinct CDR3 sequences listed, approximately 59% are singletons. The sample consisted of blood. The receptor source for this set is a man aged 18 to 29 in good health.

The gene calls are TRBV3-1 and TRBJ2-5, with TRBD1 identical over 11 bases. The J call is uncertain, as TRBJ2-7 better fits the DNA end. The CDR3 has 19 residues. Looked up from germline, CDR1 is LGHDT and CDR2 is YNNKEL (reference sequence). The CDR3 nucleotides are TGTGCCAGCAGCCACTCGGGACAGGGGGTCCAATGGGCCACTTACGAGCAGTACTTC. This encodes CASSHSGQGVQWATYEQYF.

The CDR3: CASSYGGGLNYGYTF. The CDR3 coding sequence is TGTGCCAGCAGTTACGGAGGGGGCCTAAACTATGGCTACACCTTC. The V and J genes are TRBV6-5 and TRBJ1-2; 7 nucleotides agree with TRBD1. This CDR3 comprises 15 residues. Germline CDR1 reads MNHEY; CDR2 reads SVGAGI. V shed 2 bases, J shed 2 bases, and the junction held 5 bases outside the gene matches.

The V call is TRBV6-6, the J call TRBJ2-4, with D hard to call. This CDR3 region has 12 residues. V shed 6 bases and J shed 5 bases, with 8 bases lying between them. CDR1 and CDR2 from the germline V gene are MNHNY and SVGAGI (reference sequence). CDR3 coding DNA: TGTGCCAGCAGGGACGGAGAAAACATTCAGTACTTC. It specifies CASRDGENIQYF.

This clonotype was detected once. This rearrangement joins TRBV6-2 or TRBV6-3 to TRBJ2-6, with unresolved D. V was shortened by 7 bases and J by 1 base, with 20 bases between the two germline ends. This CDR3 spans 18 amino acids. In germline, CDR1 is MNHEY, CDR2 SVGEGT. The CDR3 DNA sequence: TGTGCCAGCAAGGCGAGTCGGGTTGTCCTTTCTGGGGCCAACGTCCTGACTTTC. Residues: CASKASRVVLSGANVLTF.

V gene TRBV11-2 combines with J gene TRBJ2-7, with unresolved D. This CDR3 spans 15 amino acids. CDR1 SGHAT and CDR2 FQNNGV come from the germline V gene. With 5 bases removed from V and 3 bases from J, the gap between germline ends came to 17 bases. CDR3 sequence reads: CASSPPWSWDYEQYF. CDR3 coding DNA: TGTGCCAGCAGCCCCCCGTGGAGCTGGGACTACGAGCAGTACTTC.

This clonotype was seen more than once but under ten times. The chain joins TRBV20-1 to TRBJ1-1, with a possible D match to TRBD1 (5 bases). The germline gives CDR1 DFQATT, CDR2 SNEGSKA (reference sequence). With 4 bases removed from V and 1 base from J, the gap between germline ends came to 10 bases. CDR3 length equals 13 residues. The CDR3 protein is CSAIRQTNTEAFF. In DNA, the CDR3 is TGCAGTGCTATAAGACAGACGAACACTGAAGCTTTCTTT.

This clonotype occurred a few times. The chain is built from TRBV4-1 and TRBJ2-2; D gene uncertain. The CDR3 runs to 13 residues. CDR1 MGHRA and CDR2 YSYEKL come from the germline V gene. Deletions cut 3 bases from V and 6 bases from J, with 8 bases between. CDR3 loop: CASSHLIPGELFF. CDR3 coding DNA: TGCGCCAGCAGCCACCTTATCCCCGGGGAGCTGTTTTTT.

V and J are TRBV5-1 and TRBJ2-3, with D possibly matching TRBD2 (6 bases). Germline loops: CDR1 SGHRS, CDR2 YFSETQ. Trimming took off 3 bases at V and 3 bases at J, with 17 bases between the two ends. This CDR3 comprises 16 residues. The CDR3 bases are TGCGCCAGCAGCTACACTTCGACTAGTAAGACAGATACGCAGTATTTT. It encodes CASSYTSTSKTDTQYF. Using reference TRBV5-1 and TRBJ2-3 for the parts outside the CDR3, the full variable domain is KAGVTQTPRYLIKTRGQQVTLSCSPISGHRSVSWYQQTPGQGLQFLFEYFSETQRNKGNFPGRFSGRQFSNSRSEMNVSTLELGDSALYLCASSYTSTSKTDTQYFGPGTRLTVL.

This clonotype was seen a single time. The J gene is TRBJ2-1, the V gene TRBV20-1; unclear D gene. The CDR3 sequence is 13 residues long. V lost 4 bases to trimming and J lost 4 bases, with 11 bases between them. Germline lookup yields CDR1 DFQATT and CDR2 SNEGSKA (reference sequence). The CDR3 spells CSAISTNYNEQFF. The CDR3 region has the DNA TGCAGTGCTATTTCGACAAATTACAATGAGCAGTTCTTC.

The gene calls are TRBV3-1 and TRBJ1-2; D might be TRBD1 (5 bases). The ends were cut back, 0 bases at V and 0 bases at J, with 8 bases in the middle. This CDR3 comprises 15 residues. CDR1 and CDR2 from the germline V gene are LGHDT and YNNKEL (reference sequence). CDR3 residues: CASSQEGTSNYGYTF. CDR3 in DNA: TGTGCCAGCAGCCAAGAGGGGACTTCTAACTATGGCTACACCTTC.

The rearrangement joins TRBV11-3 to TRBJ2-7, with a tentative D call TRBD2 (5 bases). Germline CDR1 and CDR2: SGHNT and YENEEA. The germline V and J ends were trimmed by 5 bases and 1 base, with 30 bases remaining between them. This CDR3 has 20 amino acids. CDR3 in amino acids: CASSLLQLPGEQARSYEQYF. The CDR3 coding sequence is TGTGCCAGCAGCCTTCTACAACTGCCCGGGGAGCAAGCAAGATCCTACGAGCAGTACTTC. Looking up the rest from reference TRBV11-3 and TRBJ2-7 gives the full variable domain: EAGVVQSPRYKIIEKKQPVAFWCNPISGHNTLYWYLQNLGQGPELLIRYENEEAVDDSQLPKDRFSAERLKGVDSTLKIQPAELGDSAVYLCASSLLQLPGEQARSYEQYFGPGTRLTVT.